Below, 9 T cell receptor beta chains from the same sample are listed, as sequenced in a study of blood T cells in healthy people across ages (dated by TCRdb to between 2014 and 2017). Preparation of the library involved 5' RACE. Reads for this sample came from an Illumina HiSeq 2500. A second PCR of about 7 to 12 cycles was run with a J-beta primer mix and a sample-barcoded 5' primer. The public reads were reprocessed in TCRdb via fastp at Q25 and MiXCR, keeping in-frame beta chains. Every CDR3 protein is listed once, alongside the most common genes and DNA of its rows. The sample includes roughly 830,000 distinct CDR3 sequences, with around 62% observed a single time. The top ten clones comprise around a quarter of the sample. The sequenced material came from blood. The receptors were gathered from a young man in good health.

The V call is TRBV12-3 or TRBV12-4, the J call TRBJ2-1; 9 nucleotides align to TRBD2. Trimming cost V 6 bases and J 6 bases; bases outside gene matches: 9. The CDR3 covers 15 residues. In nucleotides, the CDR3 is TGTGCCAGCAGCAAAGCCAGCGGGGGGACCAATGAGCAGTTCTTC. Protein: CASSKASGGTNEQFF.

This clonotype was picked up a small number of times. The CDR3 spells CASSVVPENTDTQYF. CDR3 sequence (DNA): TGTGCCAGCAGCGTAGTTCCAGAGAACACAGATACGCAGTATTTT. The chain carries TRBV9 and TRBJ2-3; D gene unclear. CDR1 and CDR2 from the germline V gene are SGDLS and YYNGEE. The CDR3 spans 15 residues. Trimming cost V 0 bases and J 2 bases, with 10 bases left between them.

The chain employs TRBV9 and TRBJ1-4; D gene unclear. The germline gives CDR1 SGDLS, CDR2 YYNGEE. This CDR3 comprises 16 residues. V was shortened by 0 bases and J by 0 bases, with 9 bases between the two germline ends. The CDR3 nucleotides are TGTGCCAGCAGCGTAGAAGCCGGGCCAACTAATGAAAAACTGTTTTTT. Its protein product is CASSVEAGPTNEKLFF.

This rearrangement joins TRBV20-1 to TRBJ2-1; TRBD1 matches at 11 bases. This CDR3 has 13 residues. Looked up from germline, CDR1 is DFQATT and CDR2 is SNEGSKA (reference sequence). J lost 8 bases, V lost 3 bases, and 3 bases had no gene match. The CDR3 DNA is TGCAGTGCTAGGGGGACAGGGGGGCATGAGCAGTTCTTC. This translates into CSARGTGGHEQFF.

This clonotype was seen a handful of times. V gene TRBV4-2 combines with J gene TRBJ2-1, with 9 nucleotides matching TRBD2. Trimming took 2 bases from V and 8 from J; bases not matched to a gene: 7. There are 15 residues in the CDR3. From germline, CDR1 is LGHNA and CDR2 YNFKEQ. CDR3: CASSQTYRGGDEQFF. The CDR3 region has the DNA TGTGCCAGCAGCCAAACCTATCGCGGGGGGGATGAGCAGTTCTTC.

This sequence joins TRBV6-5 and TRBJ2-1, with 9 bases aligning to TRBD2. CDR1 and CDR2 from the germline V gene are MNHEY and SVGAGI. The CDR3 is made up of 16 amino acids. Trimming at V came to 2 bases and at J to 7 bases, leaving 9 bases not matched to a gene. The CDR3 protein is CASSYRRGGPGNEQFF. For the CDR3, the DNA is TGTGCCAGCAGTTACAGGCGGGGGGGCCCGGGGAATGAGCAGTTCTTC.

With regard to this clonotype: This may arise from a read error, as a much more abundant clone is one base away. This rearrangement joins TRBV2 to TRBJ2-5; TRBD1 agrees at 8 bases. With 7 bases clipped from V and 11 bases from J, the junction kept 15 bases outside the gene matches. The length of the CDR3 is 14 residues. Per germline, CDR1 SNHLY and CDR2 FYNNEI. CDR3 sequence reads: CASIPGQGYNEQYF. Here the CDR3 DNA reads TGTGCCAGCATCCCCGGACAGGGTTACAATGAGCAGTACTTC.

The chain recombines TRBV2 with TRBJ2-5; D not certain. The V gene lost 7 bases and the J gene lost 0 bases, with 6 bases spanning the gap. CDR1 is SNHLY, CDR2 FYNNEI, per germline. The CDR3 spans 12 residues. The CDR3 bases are TGTGCCAGCAAAGACAACCAAGAGACCCAGTACTTC. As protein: CASKDNQETQYF.

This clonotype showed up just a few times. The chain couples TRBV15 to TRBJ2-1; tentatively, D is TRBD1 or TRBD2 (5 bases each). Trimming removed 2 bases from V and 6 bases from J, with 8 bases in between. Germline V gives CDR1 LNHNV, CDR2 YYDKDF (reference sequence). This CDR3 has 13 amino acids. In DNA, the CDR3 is TGTGCCACCAGCAGACCCGGGGCCAATGAGCAGTTCTTC. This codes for CATSRPGANEQFF.